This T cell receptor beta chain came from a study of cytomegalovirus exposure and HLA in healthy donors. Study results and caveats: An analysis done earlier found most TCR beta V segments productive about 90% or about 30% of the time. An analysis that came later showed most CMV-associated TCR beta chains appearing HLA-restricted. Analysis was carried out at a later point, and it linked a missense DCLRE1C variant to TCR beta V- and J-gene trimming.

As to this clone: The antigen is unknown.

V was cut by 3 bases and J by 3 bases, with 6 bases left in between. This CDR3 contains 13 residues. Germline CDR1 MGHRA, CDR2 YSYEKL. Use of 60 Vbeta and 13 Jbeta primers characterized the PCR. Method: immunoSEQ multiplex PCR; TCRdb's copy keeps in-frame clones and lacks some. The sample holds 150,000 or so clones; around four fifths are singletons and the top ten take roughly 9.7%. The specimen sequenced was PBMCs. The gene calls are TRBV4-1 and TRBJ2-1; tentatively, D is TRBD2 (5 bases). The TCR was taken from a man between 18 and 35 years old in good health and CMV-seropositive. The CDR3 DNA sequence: TGCGCCAGCAGCCACGGGATCTACAATGAGCAGTTCTTC. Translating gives CASSHGIYNEQFF.